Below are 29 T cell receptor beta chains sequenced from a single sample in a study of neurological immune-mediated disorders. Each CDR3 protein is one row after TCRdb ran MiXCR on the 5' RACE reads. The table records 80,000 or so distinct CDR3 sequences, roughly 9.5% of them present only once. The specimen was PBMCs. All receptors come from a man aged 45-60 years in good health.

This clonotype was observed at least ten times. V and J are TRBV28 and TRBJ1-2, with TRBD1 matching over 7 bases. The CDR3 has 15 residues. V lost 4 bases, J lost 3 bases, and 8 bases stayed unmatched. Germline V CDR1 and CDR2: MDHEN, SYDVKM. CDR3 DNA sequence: TGTGCCAGCAGTTACGGGGACAGAACTGACTATGGCTACACCTTC. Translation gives CASSYGDRTDYGYTF.

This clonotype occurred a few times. The CDR3 protein is CASSYTAAANYGYTF. The CDR3 DNA reads as TGTGCCAGCAGTTACACGGCAGCAGCTAACTATGGCTACACCTTC. This chain connects TRBV6-2 or TRBV6-3 to TRBJ1-2; no reliable D call. Germline V lookup: CDR1 MNHEY, CDR2 SVGEGT. V dropped 2 bases and J dropped 0 bases, with 10 bases sitting between them. This CDR3 is built from 15 residues.

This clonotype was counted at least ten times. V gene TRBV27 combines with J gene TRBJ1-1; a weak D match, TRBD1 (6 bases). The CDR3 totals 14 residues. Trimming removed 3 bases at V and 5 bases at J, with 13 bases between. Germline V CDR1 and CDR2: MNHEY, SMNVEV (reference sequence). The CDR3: CASSFMGARTEAFF. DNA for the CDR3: TGTGCCAGCAGTTTCATGGGGGCGCGTACTGAAGCTTTCTTT.

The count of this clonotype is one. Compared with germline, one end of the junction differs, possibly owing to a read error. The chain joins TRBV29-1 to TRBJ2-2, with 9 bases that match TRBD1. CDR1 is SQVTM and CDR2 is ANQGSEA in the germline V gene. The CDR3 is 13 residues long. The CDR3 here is CSVDRGTTVELFF. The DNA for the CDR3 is TGTAGCGTCGACAGGGGGACGACCGTGGAGCTGTTTTTT.

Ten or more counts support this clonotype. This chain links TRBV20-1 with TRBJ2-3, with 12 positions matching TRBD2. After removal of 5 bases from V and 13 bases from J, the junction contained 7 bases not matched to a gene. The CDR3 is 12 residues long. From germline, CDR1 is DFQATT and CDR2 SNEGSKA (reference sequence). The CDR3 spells CSALASGGDKYF. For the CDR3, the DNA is TGCAGTGCTCTGGCTAGCGGGGGGGACAAGTATTTT.

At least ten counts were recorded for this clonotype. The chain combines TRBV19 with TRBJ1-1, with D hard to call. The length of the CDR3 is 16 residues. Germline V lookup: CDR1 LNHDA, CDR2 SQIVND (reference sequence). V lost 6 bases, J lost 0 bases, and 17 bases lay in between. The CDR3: CASSPFPREMNTEAFF. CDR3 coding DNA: TGTGCCAGTAGCCCATTCCCCAGAGAAATGAACACTGAAGCTTTCTTT.

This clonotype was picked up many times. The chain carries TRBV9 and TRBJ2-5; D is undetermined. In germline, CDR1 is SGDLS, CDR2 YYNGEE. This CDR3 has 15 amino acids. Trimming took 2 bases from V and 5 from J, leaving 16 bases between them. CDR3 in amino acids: CASSVDRLGWETQYF. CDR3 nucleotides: TGTGCCAGCAGCGTCGACCGACTCGGTTGGGAGACCCAGTACTTC.

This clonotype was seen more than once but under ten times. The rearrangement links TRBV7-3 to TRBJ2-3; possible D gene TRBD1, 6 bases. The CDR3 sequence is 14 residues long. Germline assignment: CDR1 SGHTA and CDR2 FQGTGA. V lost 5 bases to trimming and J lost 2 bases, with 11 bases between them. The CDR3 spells CASSQGQTTDTQYF. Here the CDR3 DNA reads TGTGCCAGCAGCCAGGGGCAGACCACAGATACGCAGTATTTT.

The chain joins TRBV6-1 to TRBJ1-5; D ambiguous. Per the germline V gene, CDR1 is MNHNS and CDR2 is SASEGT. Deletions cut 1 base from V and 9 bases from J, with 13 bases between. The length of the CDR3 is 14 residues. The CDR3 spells CASSEGVRMGPQHF. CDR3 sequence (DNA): TGTGCCAGCAGTGAAGGGGTTAGAATGGGGCCCCAGCATTTT.

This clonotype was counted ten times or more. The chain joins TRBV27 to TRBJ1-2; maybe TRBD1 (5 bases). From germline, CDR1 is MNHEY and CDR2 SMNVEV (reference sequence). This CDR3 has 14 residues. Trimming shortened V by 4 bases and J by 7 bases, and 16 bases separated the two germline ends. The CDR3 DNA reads TGTGCCAGCAGTTCCGCCCTAAGGGGATTTGGCTACACCTTC. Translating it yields CASSSALRGFGYTF.

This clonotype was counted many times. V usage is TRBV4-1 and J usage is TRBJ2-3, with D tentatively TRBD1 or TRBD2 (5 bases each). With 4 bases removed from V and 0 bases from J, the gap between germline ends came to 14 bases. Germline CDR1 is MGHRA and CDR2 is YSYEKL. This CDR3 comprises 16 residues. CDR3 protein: CASSLLAGASTDTQYF. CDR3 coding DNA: TGCGCCAGCAGCCTCTTGGCCGGGGCCAGCACAGATACGCAGTATTTT.

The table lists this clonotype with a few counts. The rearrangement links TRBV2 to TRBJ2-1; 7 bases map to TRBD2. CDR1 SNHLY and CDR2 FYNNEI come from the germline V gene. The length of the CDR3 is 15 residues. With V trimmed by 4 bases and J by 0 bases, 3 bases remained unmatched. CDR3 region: CASSVLAVSYNEQFF. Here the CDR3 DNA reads TGTGCCAGCAGTGTCCTAGCGGTCTCCTACAATGAGCAGTTCTTC.

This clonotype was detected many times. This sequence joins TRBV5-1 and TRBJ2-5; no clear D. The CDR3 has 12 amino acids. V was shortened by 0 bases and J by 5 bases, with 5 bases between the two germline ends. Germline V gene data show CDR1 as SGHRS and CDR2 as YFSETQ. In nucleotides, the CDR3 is TGCGCCAGCAGCTTGGATTTGGAGACCCAGTACTTC. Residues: CASSLDLETQYF.

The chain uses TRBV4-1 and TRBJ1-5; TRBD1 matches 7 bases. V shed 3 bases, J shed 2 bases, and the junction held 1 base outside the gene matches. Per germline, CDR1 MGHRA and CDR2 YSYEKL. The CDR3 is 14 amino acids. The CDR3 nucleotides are TGCGCCAGCAGCCATGGACAGGGCAATCAGCCCCAGCATTTT. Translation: CASSHGQGNQPQHF.

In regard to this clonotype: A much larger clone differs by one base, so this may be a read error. The CDR3 here is CASSLGWASDTQYF. The CDR3 nucleotides are TGCGCCAGCAGCTTGGGTTGGGCTTCAGATACGCAGTATTTT. The V and J genes are TRBV5-1 and TRBJ2-3; D call uncertain. V lost 0 bases, J lost 4 bases, and 9 bases lay in between. Germline loops: CDR1 SGHRS, CDR2 YFSETQ. This CDR3 spans 14 amino acids.

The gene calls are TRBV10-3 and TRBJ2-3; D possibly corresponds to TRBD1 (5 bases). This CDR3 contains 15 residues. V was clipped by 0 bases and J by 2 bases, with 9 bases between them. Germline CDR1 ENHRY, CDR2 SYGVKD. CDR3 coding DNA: TGTGCCATCAGTGAGTCGGGGCAGATCACAGATACGCAGTATTTT. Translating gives CAISESGQITDTQYF.

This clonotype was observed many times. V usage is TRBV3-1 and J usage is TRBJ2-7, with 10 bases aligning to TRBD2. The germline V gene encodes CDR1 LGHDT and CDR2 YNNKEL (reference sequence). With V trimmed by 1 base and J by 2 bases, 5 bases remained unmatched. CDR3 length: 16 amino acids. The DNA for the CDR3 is TGTGCCAGCAGCCAAGTAACTAGCGGGACCACCTACGAGCAGTACTTC. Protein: CASSQVTSGTTYEQYF.

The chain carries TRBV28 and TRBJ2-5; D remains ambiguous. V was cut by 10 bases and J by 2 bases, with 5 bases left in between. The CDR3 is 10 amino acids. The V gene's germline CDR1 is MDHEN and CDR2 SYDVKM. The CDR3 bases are TGTGCCACAGAGCAAGAGACCCAGTACTTC. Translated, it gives CATEQETQYF.

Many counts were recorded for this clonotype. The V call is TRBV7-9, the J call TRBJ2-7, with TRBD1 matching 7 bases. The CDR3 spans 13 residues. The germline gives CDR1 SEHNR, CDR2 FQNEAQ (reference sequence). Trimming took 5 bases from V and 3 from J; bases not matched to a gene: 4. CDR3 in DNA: TGTGCCAGCAGCCCGGGACAGCTCTACGAGCAGTACTTC. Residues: CASSPGQLYEQYF.

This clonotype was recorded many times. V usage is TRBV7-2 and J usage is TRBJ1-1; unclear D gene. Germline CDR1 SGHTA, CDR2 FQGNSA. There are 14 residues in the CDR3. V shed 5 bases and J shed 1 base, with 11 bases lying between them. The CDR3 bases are TGTGCCAGCAGCAGGCGGACGGGGAACACTGAAGCTTTCTTT. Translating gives CASSRRTGNTEAFF. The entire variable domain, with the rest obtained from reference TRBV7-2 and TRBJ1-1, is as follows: GAGVSQSPSNKVTEKGKDVELRCDPISGHTALYWYRQSLGQGLEFLIYFQGNSAPDKSGLPSDRFSAERTGGSVSTLTIQRTQQEDSAVYLCASSRRTGNTEAFFGQGTRLTVV.

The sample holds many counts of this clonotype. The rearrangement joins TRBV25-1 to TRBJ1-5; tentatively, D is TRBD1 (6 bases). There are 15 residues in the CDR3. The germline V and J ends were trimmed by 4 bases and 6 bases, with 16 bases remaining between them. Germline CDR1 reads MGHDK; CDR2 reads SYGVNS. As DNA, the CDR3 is TGTGCCAGCAGTGGGGCGTCAGGGGAGTTTCAGCCCCAGCATTTT. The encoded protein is CASSGASGEFQPQHF.

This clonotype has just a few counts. For the CDR3, the DNA is TGTGCCAGCAGCTTCGGGTCGGGGCATACCGGGGAGCTGTTTTTT. This gives the protein CASSFGSGHTGELFF. The chain is built from TRBV7-3 and TRBJ2-2, with D perhaps given as TRBD1 or TRBD2 (5 bases each). The V gene lost 3 bases and the J gene lost 5 bases, with 13 bases spanning the gap. CDR3 length equals 15 residues. Germline lookup yields CDR1 SGHTA and CDR2 FQGTGA.

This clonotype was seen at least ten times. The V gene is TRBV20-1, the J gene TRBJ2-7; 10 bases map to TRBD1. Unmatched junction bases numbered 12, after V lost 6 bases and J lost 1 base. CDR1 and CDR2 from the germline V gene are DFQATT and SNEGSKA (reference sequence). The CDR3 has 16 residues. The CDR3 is CSATGIGTGDSYEQYF. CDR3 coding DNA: TGCAGTGCGACCGGAATCGGGACAGGGGATTCCTACGAGCAGTACTTC.

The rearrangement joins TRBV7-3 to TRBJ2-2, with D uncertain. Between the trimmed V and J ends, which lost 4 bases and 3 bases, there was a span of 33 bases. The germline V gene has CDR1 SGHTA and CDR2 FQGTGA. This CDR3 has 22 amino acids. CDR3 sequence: CASSSSFLTHRNIVPDTGELFF. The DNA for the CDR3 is TGTGCCAGCAGCTCCTCTTTCCTGACGCACCGAAACATTGTGCCCGACACCGGGGAGCTGTTTTTT. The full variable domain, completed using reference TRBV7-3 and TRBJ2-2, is GAGVSQTPSNKVTEKGKYVELRCDPISGHTALYWYRQSLGQGPEFLIYFQGTGAADDSGLPNDRFFAVRPEGSVSTLKIQRTERGDSAVYLCASSSSFLTHRNIVPDTGELFFGEGSRLTVL.

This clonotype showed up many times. The CDR3 spells CASSSTAPMNTEAFF. DNA of the CDR3: TGTGCCAGCAGTTCCACAGCGCCCATGAACACTGAAGCTTTCTTT. This rearrangement joins TRBV28 to TRBJ1-1; D gene unclear. Looked up from germline, CDR1 is MDHEN and CDR2 is SYDVKM. The CDR3 runs 15 residues. Between the trimmed V and J ends, which lost 4 bases and 0 bases, there was a span of 12 bases.

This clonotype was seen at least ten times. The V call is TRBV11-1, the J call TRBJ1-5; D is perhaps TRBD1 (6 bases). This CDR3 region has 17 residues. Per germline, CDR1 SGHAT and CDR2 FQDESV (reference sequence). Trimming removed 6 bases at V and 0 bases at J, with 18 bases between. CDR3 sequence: CASRDGTLYYSNQPQHF. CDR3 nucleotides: TGTGCCAGCAGGGATGGGACACTTTATTATAGCAATCAGCCCCAGCATTTT. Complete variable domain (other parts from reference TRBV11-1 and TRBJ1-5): EAEVAQSPRYKITEKSQAVAFWCDPISGHATLYWYRQILGQGPELLVQFQDESVVDDSQLPKDRFSAERLKGVDSTLKIQPAELGDSAMYLCASRDGTLYYSNQPQHFGDGTRLSIL.

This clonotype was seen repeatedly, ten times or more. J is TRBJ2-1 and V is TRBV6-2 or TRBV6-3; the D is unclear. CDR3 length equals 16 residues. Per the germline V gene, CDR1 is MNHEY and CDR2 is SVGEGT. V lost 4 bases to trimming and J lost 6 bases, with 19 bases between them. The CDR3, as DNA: TGTGCCAGCAGTTCCCACACTGGTTCTGCGGCCAATGAGCAGTTCTTC. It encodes CASSSHTGSAANEQFF.

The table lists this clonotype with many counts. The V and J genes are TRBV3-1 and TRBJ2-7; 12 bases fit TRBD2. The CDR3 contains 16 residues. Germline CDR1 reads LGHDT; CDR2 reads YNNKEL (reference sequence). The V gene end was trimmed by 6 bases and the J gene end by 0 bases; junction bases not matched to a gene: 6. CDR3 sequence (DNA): TGTGCCAGCAGTCGGACTAGCGGGGCCAGCTCCTACGAGCAGTACTTC. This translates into CASSRTSGASSYEQYF.

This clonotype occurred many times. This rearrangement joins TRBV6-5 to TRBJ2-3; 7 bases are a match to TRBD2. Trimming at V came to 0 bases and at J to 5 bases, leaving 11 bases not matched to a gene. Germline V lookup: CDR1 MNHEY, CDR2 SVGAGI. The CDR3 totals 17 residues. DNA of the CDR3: TGTGCCAGCAGTTACTCGAATAATGCGGGAGTTTTAGATACGCAGTATTTT. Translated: CASSYSNNAGVLDTQYF.